Listed below are T cell receptor beta chains from one sample, sequenced in a study of T-cell reconstitution after alpha-beta-depleted transplantation in children. Using its own MiXCR run on the PCR reads, TCRdb lists one record per CDR3 protein. The table includes about 97,000 distinct CDR3 sequences, 7.5% to 9% detected once. Sample: PBMCs, taken before TCRalphabeta/CD19-depleted stem cell transplant. The receptors originated from a boy aged 2-9 years with acute lymphoblastic leukemia, due to receive a stem cell transplant. Both conserved end residues are part of each CDR3. A D gene is named only where the DNA matches it firmly. Size values are once, few and many counts, or a class for expanded clones, and some rows have none.

clone_size: many
j_call: TRBJ1-6
v_call: TRBV25-1
d_call: TRBD1
cdr3_nt: TGTGCCAGCAGTGAATGGGGACAGGGCGATTCACCCCTCCACTTT
cdr3_aa: CASSEWGQGDSPLHF

clone_size: .
j_call: TRBJ2-7
v_call: TRBV9
d_call: .
cdr3_nt: TGTGCCAGCAGCCCCAATGGTGGCTTCAACGGGTACGAGCAGTACTTC
cdr3_aa: CASSPNGGFNGYEQYF

clone_size: many
j_call: TRBJ1-2
v_call: TRBV12-3/TRBV12-4
d_call: .
cdr3_nt: TGTGCCAGCAGTTTAGGCGCCTCCAACTATGGCTACACCTTC
cdr3_aa: CASSLGASNYGYTF

clone_size: .
j_call: TRBJ1-1
v_call: TRBV28
d_call: TRBD1
cdr3_nt: TGTGCCAGCAGTTTCTACGGGACAGGGGGCATGAACACTGAAGCTTTCTTT
cdr3_aa: CASSFYGTGGMNTEAFF

clone_size: many
j_call: TRBJ1-1
v_call: TRBV18
d_call: TRBD1
cdr3_nt: TGTGCCAGCTCACCCCGACAGGGTGGGAGCACTGAAGCTTTCTTT
cdr3_aa: CASSPRQGGSTEAFF

clone_size: .
j_call: TRBJ1-1
v_call: TRBV7-9
d_call: .
cdr3_nt: TGTGCCAGCAGCTTGATTGGGGCCGTAAGCACTGAAGCTTTCTTT
cdr3_aa: CASSLIGAVSTEAFF

clone_size: many
j_call: TRBJ2-3
v_call: TRBV4-1
d_call: .
cdr3_nt: TGCGCCAGCAGCCCGGGTTTTGTTACGCAGTATTTT
cdr3_aa: CASSPGFVTQYF

clone_size: many
j_call: TRBJ2-2
v_call: TRBV9
d_call: .
cdr3_nt: TGTGCCAGCAGCGTAGTAGACAGGAACACCGGGGAGCTGTTTTTT
cdr3_aa: CASSVVDRNTGELFF

clone_size: many
j_call: TRBJ2-7
v_call: TRBV15
d_call: .
cdr3_nt: TGTGCCACCAGCAGAGATAGGAGTCAGTTATACGAGCAGTACTTC
cdr3_aa: CATSRDRSQLYEQYF

clone_size: many
j_call: TRBJ2-7
v_call: TRBV28
d_call: .
cdr3_nt: TGTGCCAGCACCCACCTTCCGTCGGCGGGGGCTTACTACGAGCAGTACTTC
cdr3_aa: CASTHLPSAGAYYEQYF

clone_size: many
j_call: TRBJ2-1
v_call: TRBV20-1
d_call: TRBD1
cdr3_nt: TGCAGTGCCCGGACAGGGTCAGTTGTGCATGAGCAGTTCTTC
cdr3_aa: CSARTGSVVHEQFF

clone_size: many
j_call: TRBJ1-2
v_call: TRBV7-2
d_call: TRBD1
cdr3_nt: TGTGCCAGCAGCTTAGTCTGGACAGGGGATGGCTACACCTTC
cdr3_aa: CASSLVWTGDGYTF

clone_size: few
j_call: TRBJ1-2
v_call: TRBV28
d_call: .
cdr3_nt: TGTGCCAGCAGCGTTCCGGGACCGGACCATGGCTACACCTTC
cdr3_aa: CASSVPGPDHGYTF

clone_size: few
j_call: TRBJ1-5
v_call: TRBV19
d_call: .
cdr3_nt: TGTGCCAGTAACCCCAATCGACGGCAGGTAGGGGTCCAGCATTTT
cdr3_aa: CASNPNRRQVGVQHF

clone_size: .
j_call: TRBJ1-1
v_call: TRBV20-1
d_call: TRBD1
cdr3_nt: TGCAGTGCTAGAGATCTTGGGACAGGCGAAGCTTTCTTT
cdr3_aa: CSARDLGTGEAFF

clone_size: .
j_call: TRBJ2-3
v_call: TRBV27
d_call: TRBD1
cdr3_nt: TGTGCCAGCAGTTTGCAGGGGGTAGATACGCAGTATTTT
cdr3_aa: CASSLQGVDTQYF

clone_size: many
j_call: TRBJ2-5
v_call: TRBV9
d_call: .
cdr3_nt: TGTGCCAGCAGCTCATCAGGAGAGACCCAGTACTTC
cdr3_aa: CASSSSGETQYF

clone_size: few
j_call: TRBJ2-3
v_call: TRBV6-1
d_call: TRBD2
cdr3_nt: TGTGCCAGCCCGAGCGGGGGTCTAAGCACAGATACGCAGTATTTT
cdr3_aa: CASPSGGLSTDTQYF

clone_size: .
j_call: TRBJ2-1
v_call: TRBV20-1
d_call: .
cdr3_nt: TGCAGTGCTCAGTACAATGAGCAGTTCTTC
cdr3_aa: CSAQYNEQFF

clone_size: many
j_call: TRBJ2-3
v_call: TRBV27
d_call: TRBD2
cdr3_nt: TGTGCCAGCAGTTTGGGACTAGCTGGTTGGGCCGATACGCAGTATTTT
cdr3_aa: CASSLGLAGWADTQYF